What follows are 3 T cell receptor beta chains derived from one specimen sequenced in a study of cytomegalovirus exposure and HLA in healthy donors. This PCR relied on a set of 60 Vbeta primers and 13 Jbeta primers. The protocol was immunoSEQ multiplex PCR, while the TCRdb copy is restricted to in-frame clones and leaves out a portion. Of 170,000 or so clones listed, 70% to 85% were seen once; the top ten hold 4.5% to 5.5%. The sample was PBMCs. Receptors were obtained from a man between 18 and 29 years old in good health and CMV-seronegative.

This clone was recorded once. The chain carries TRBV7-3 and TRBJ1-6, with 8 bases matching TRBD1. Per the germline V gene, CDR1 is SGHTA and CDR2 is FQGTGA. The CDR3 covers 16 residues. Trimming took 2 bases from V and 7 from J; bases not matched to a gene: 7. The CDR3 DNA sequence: TGTGCCAGCAGCTTAGAGTCTGGGACAGGAAATTCACCCCTCCACTTT. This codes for CASSLESGTGNSPLHF.

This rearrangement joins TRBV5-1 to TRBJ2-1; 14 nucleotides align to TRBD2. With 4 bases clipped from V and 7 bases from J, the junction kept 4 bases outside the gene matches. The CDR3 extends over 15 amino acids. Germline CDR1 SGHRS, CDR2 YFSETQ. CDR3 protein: CASSRGLAGVNEQFF. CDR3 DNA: TGCGCCAGCAGCCGGGGACTAGCGGGGGTTAATGAGCAGTTCTTC.

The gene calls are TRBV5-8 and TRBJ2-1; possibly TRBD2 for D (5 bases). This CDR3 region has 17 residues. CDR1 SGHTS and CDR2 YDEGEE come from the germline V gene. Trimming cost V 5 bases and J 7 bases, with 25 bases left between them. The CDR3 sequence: CASSRLNGPAEENEQFF. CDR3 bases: TGTGCCAGCAGTCGTCTGAACGGGCCGGCGGAGGAGAATGAGCAGTTCTTC.